The next 30 T cell receptor beta chains were all read from a single sample in a study of T-cell memory formation after mild COVID-19 (dated by TCRdb to the early 2020s). Library preparation was by 5' RACE. Sequenced on an Illumina NovaSeq 6000. The public sequencing data were trimmed at Q25 with fastp and processed into clonotypes with MiXCR by TCRdb, which kept only in-frame beta chains. Rows merge per CDR3 protein into single entries with the most common DNA and genes. The sample yields around 340,000 distinct CDR3 sequences; 20% to 25% were counted once. The leading ten clones occupy approximately 12% of the sample. Sequencing input: PBMCs or a T cell subset sorted from them (not recorded which). All receptors derive from an adult woman who had mild COVID-19 (a few samples of this study predate the infection). The sample titles of this study are shuffled in the database, so cell type and time point are left out; the donor was told from shared clones.

This rearrangement joins TRBV12-3 or TRBV12-4 to TRBJ1-1; D remains unclear. The CDR3 consists of 15 residues. Trimming shortened V by 3 bases and J by 4 bases, and 15 bases separated the two germline ends. The CDR3 DNA reads TGTGCCAGCAGTTTTGTATGGGGATCAGGCACTGAAGCTTTCTTT. Protein product: CASSFVWGSGTEAFF.

This clonotype was counted between two and nine times. The rearrangement uses TRBV29-1 and TRBJ2-7; D perhaps matches TRBD1 (6 bases). Trimming stripped 5 bases from V and 6 bases from J, with 14 bases between. Germline V gives CDR1 SQVTM, CDR2 ANQGSEA. The CDR3 runs to 12 residues. The CDR3 loop reads CSVLTGQGEQYF. The CDR3 coding sequence is TGCAGCGTTCTGACAGGCCAGGGCGAGCAGTACTTC.

The chain carries TRBV2 and TRBJ2-1; TRBD2 matches at 10 bases. J gave up 8 bases and V 4 bases, and 14 bases lay outside the gene matches. Per the germline V gene, CDR1 is SNHLY and CDR2 is FYNNEI. The CDR3 covers 17 residues. This CDR3 is CASSVDLAGELVHEQFF. CDR3 in DNA: TGTGCCAGCAGTGTAGACCTAGCGGGAGAATTGGTACATGAGCAGTTCTTC.

V and J are TRBV12-3 or TRBV12-4 and TRBJ1-1; D call uncertain. The V end was cut by 2 bases, the J end by 5 bases, with 9 bases between. The CDR3 has 13 amino acids. Here the CDR3 DNA reads TGTGCCAGCAGTTTAAGGTTGGCGACTGAAGCTTTCTTT. Its translation is CASSLRLATEAFF.

This clonotype was recorded at least ten times. V is TRBV7-8 and J is TRBJ2-3, with 11 bases that match TRBD2. The CDR3 is 17 residues long. Looked up from germline, CDR1 is SGHVS and CDR2 is FQNEAQ. The V segment lost 4 bases and the J segment 5 bases; nucleotides outside the gene matches: 11. The CDR3 spells CASSSFHLAGGLDTQYF. DNA for the CDR3: TGTGCCAGCAGCTCCTTTCACTTAGCGGGAGGGCTAGATACGCAGTATTTT.

This clonotype appeared a few times. This chain links TRBV7-9 with TRBJ2-7; D ambiguous. The CDR3 runs 14 residues. V lost 2 bases and J 7 bases, leaving 15 bases between the germline ends. Per the germline V gene, CDR1 is SEHNR and CDR2 is FQNEAQ (reference sequence). The CDR3 is CASSLKVRHGEQYF. The CDR3, as DNA: TGTGCCAGCAGCTTAAAGGTTCGCCACGGGGAGCAGTACTTC.

The chain recombines TRBV20-1 with TRBJ2-7; either TRBD1 or TRBD2 may supply D (5 bases each). This CDR3 region has 13 residues. Trimming shortened V by 5 bases and J by 5 bases, and 16 bases separated the two germline ends. The V gene's germline CDR1 is DFQATT and CDR2 SNEGSKA (reference sequence). The CDR3 nucleotides read TGCAGTGCTGACAGTGCGCTCGGGGACGAGCAGTACTTC. Encoded protein: CSADSALGDEQYF.

J is TRBJ2-1 and V is TRBV4-3; TRBD1 aligns across 10 bases. Germline CDR1 LGHNA, CDR2 YSLEER. This CDR3 is 15 amino acids long. Trimming at V came to 3 bases and at J to 7 bases, leaving 6 bases not matched to a gene. CDR3 protein: CASSQTGTGVNEQFF. In DNA, the CDR3 is TGCGCCAGCAGCCAGACCGGGACAGGGGTGAATGAGCAGTTCTTC.

The chain has TRBV24-1 and TRBJ1-1, with D hard to call. Germline assignment: CDR1 KGHDR and CDR2 SFDVKD. V was trimmed by 6 bases and J by 0 bases, leaving 10 bases between them. This CDR3 has 14 residues. CDR3 protein: CATSPTGLNTEAFF. The CDR3 nucleotides read TGTGCCACCAGTCCTACGGGCCTGAACACTGAAGCTTTCTTT.

The chain is built from TRBV7-6 and TRBJ2-2; perhaps TRBD1 as D (5 bases). The CDR3 is made up of 15 amino acids. V was cut by 5 bases and J by 2 bases, with 12 bases left in between. CDR1 is SGHVS, CDR2 FNYEAQ, per germline. The CDR3 DNA is TGTGCCAGCAGCCCCCATCAGGGAAACACCGGGGAGCTGTTTTTT. Translating gives CASSPHQGNTGELFF.

J is TRBJ1-1 and V is TRBV27; TRBD1 matches 8 bases. The CDR3 consists of 14 residues. Looked up from germline, CDR1 is MNHEY and CDR2 is SMNVEV (reference sequence). V dropped 6 bases and J dropped 4; count of bases not matched to a gene: 7. CDR3 in DNA: TGTGCCAGCAGCCTCAGGGGGCCGAGCACTGAAGCTTTCTTT. Residues: CASSLRGPSTEAFF.

V gene TRBV4-3 combines with J gene TRBJ2-1; D ambiguous. This CDR3 is built from 14 residues. The germline V gene has CDR1 LGHNA and CDR2 YSLEER. V lost 4 bases and J lost 0, with 7 bases in between. The CDR3 protein is CASSRWSSYNEQFF. In nucleotides, the CDR3 is TGCGCCAGCAGCCGGTGGAGCTCCTACAATGAGCAGTTCTTC.

The chain combines TRBV6-2 or TRBV6-3 with TRBJ2-1; 13 nucleotides agree with TRBD2. There are 17 residues in the CDR3. Germline V gene sequence: CDR1 MNHEY, CDR2 SVGEGT. J gave up 7 bases and V 4 bases, and 10 bases lay outside the gene matches. Here the CDR3 DNA reads TGTGCCAGCAGTTCCCGAACTAGCGGGAGGGCGTGGAATGAGCAGTTCTTC. Translated: CASSSRTSGRAWNEQFF.

The chain links TRBV6-5 to TRBJ2-5; D gene unclear. The CDR3 runs 13 residues. V lost 0 bases and J lost 2, with 4 bases in between. The germline CDR1 and CDR2 sequences are MNHEY and SVGAGI. The CDR3 DNA is TGTGCCAGCAGTTACTCGAAACAAGAGACCCAGTACTTC. Its translation is CASSYSKQETQYF.

This clonotype was observed a handful of times. The chain joins TRBV5-1 to TRBJ2-5, with D possibly TRBD2 on 5 matching bases. The V gene lost 4 bases and the J gene lost 5 bases, with 15 bases spanning the gap. This CDR3 is built from 14 residues. Looked up from germline, CDR1 is SGHRS and CDR2 is YFSETQ. In DNA, the CDR3 is TGCGCCAGCAGCATGACCCTAACGGGGGAGACCCAGTACTTC. Translating it yields CASSMTLTGETQYF. Based on the CDR3 plus reference TRBV5-1 and TRBJ2-5, the full variable domain is KAGVTQTPRYLIKTRGQQVTLSCSPISGHRSVSWYQQTPGQGLQFLFEYFSETQRNKGNFPGRFSGRQFSNSRSEMNVSTLELGDSALYLCASSMTLTGETQYFGPGTRLLVL.

This clonotype was found a few times. The chain carries TRBV7-9 and TRBJ2-1; 12 nucleotides line up with TRBD2. Germline V lookup: CDR1 SEHNR, CDR2 FQNEAQ (reference sequence). This CDR3 comprises 17 residues. Trimming took 5 bases from V and 3 from J; bases not matched to a gene: 8. The CDR3 sequence: CASSARLAGALYNEQFF. The CDR3 bases are TGTGCCAGCAGCGCCAGACTAGCGGGGGCCCTCTACAATGAGCAGTTCTTC.

This chain connects TRBV7-2 to TRBJ2-6; 13 bases map to TRBD2. The CDR3 is 20 amino acids. Unmatched junction bases numbered 11, after V lost 5 bases and J lost 1 base. CDR1 and CDR2 from the germline V gene are SGHTA and FQGNSA. CDR3 in amino acids: CASSPRVGTSGISGANVLTF. The CDR3 coding sequence is TGTGCCAGCAGCCCAAGGGTCGGGACTAGCGGGATTTCTGGGGCCAACGTCCTGACTTTC.

The rearrangement joins TRBV30 to TRBJ2-4; weak D call: TRBD1 (5 bases). Germline lookup yields CDR1 GTSNPN and CDR2 SVGIG (reference sequence). The CDR3 is 13 amino acids. V lost 1 base, J lost 7 bases, and 11 bases lay in between. The CDR3 DNA follows: TGTGCCTGGAGTGCCCCCCCAGGGAACATTCAGTACTTC. Translation gives CAWSAPPGNIQYF.

The sample holds a few counts of this clonotype. This chain uses TRBV20-1 with TRBJ2-7; tentative D call: TRBD2 (5 bases). V was pared by 7 bases and J by 3 bases, with 16 bases between. The CDR3 is 13 residues long. The germline V gene has CDR1 DFQATT and CDR2 SNEGSKA (reference sequence). CDR3 sequence: CSVPLVRGYEQYF. CDR3 sequence (DNA): TGCAGTGTTCCACTAGTTAGAGGCTACGAGCAGTACTTC.

This clonotype was counted between two and nine times. This chain joins TRBV18 and TRBJ2-1; 8 nucleotides match TRBD1. The CDR3 totals 16 residues. Germline trimming cut 3 bases from V and 6 bases from J; bases unmatched to any gene: 10. CDR1 KGHSH and CDR2 LQKENI come from the germline V gene. For the CDR3, the DNA is TGTGCCAGCTCACCCAGACAGGGGCGCTCTTTCAATGAGCAGTTCTTC. This sequence encodes CASSPRQGRSFNEQFF. Variable domain in full (rest from reference TRBV18 and TRBJ2-1): NAGVMQNPRHLVRRRGQEARLRCSPMKGHSHVYWYRQLPEEGLKFMVYLQKENIIDESGMPKERFSAEFPKEGPSILRIQQVVRGDSAAYFCASSPRQGRSFNEQFFGPGTRLTVL.

This clonotype was counted only a few times. This chain links TRBV7-3 with TRBJ2-3; TRBD1 matches at 8 bases. The length of the CDR3 is 16 residues. V gave up 1 base and J gave up 0 bases; unmatched junction bases: 3. Germline CDR1 SGHTA, CDR2 FQGTGA. The CDR3 is CASSLMTGESTDTQYF. The CDR3 nucleotides read TGTGCCAGCAGCTTAATGACAGGGGAGAGCACAGATACGCAGTATTTT.

The chain employs TRBV2 and TRBJ2-2; TRBD2 matches 10 bases. With 8 bases clipped from V and 1 base from J, the junction kept 4 bases outside the gene matches. Germline V lookup: CDR1 SNHLY, CDR2 FYNNEI. CDR3 size: 15 residues. The CDR3 region is CASSSGSRNTGELFF. The DNA for the CDR3 is TGTGCCAGCTCTAGCGGGAGTAGGAACACCGGGGAGCTGTTTTTT.

This sequence joins TRBV18 and TRBJ1-3; D might be TRBD1 (5 bases). CDR1 is KGHSH and CDR2 is LQKENI in the germline V gene. The CDR3 is 17 residues long. Trimming took 3 bases from V and 0 from J, leaving 15 bases between them. The CDR3 bases are TGTGCCAGCTCACCGTCCAGGGCCAAGAGCTCTGGAAACACCATATATTTT. This gives the protein CASSPSRAKSSGNTIYF.

The rearrangement uses TRBV4-1 and TRBJ1-2, with D tentatively TRBD1 (5 bases). Trimming cost V 0 bases and J 8 bases, with 13 bases left between them. This CDR3 has 14 amino acids. Germline assignment: CDR1 MGHRA and CDR2 YSYEKL. CDR3 loop: CASSQDGGWGGYTF. For the CDR3, the DNA is TGCGCCAGCAGCCAAGATGGAGGGTGGGGCGGCTACACCTTC.

The chain joins TRBV4-1 to TRBJ2-5, with TRBD2 as a possible D gene (6 bases). The CDR3 is made up of 15 amino acids. Germline CDR1 reads MGHRA; CDR2 reads YSYEKL. V was pared by 4 bases and J by 4 bases, with 16 bases between. The CDR3 here is CASSLTLGGGETQYF. In DNA form, the CDR3 reads TGCGCCAGCAGCCTTACCCTGGGAGGTGGAGAGACCCAGTACTTC.

This clonotype has more than one count but fewer than ten. The chain has TRBV4-1 and TRBJ2-1; D ambiguous. CDR3 length equals 13 residues. Germline V gene data show CDR1 as MGHRA and CDR2 as YSYEKL. V lost 0 bases and J lost 9, with 9 bases in between. The CDR3 protein is CASSQDLRFEQFF. CDR3 coding DNA: TGCGCCAGCAGCCAAGATCTTCGGTTTGAGCAGTTCTTC.

This chain joins TRBV20-1 and TRBJ2-7; D is possibly TRBD2 (6 bases). The CDR3 contains 15 residues. The ends were cut back, 2 bases at V and 2 bases at J, with 16 bases in the middle. CDR1 and CDR2 from the germline V gene are DFQATT and SNEGSKA (reference sequence). The CDR3 reads CSARPLAGTTYEQYF. The CDR3 nucleotides are TGCAGTGCTAGACCCCTGGCGGGGACGACCTACGAGCAGTACTTC.

J is TRBJ2-1 and V is TRBV7-3; D is unclear. This CDR3 has 14 residues. V was pared by 0 bases and J by 5 bases, with 8 bases between. CDR1 and CDR2 from the germline V gene are SGHTA and FQGTGA. The chain's CDR3 is CASSLTGLNNEQFF. The CDR3 DNA reads TGTGCCAGCAGCTTAACGGGCCTCAACAATGAGCAGTTCTTC.

V and J are TRBV5-6 and TRBJ2-1; unclear D gene. V dropped 0 bases and J dropped 0 bases, with 10 bases sitting between them. CDR1 SGHDT and CDR2 YYEEEE come from the germline V gene. This CDR3 is built from 16 residues. The CDR3 DNA reads as TGTGCCAGCAGCTTGGAACCCTTGAGCTCCTACAATGAGCAGTTCTTC. Its protein is CASSLEPLSSYNEQFF.

This clonotype was found once. V is TRBV11-3 and J is TRBJ2-7; tentative D call: TRBD2 (6 bases). The CDR3 consists of 16 residues. Germline V gives CDR1 SGHNT, CDR2 YENEEA. V was shortened by 3 bases and J by 0 bases, with 15 bases between the two germline ends. The CDR3 protein is CASSFGGVGRSYEQYF. The CDR3 DNA sequence: TGTGCCAGCAGCTTTGGCGGGGTGGGGCGCTCCTACGAGCAGTACTTC.